This TCR beta chain is from a study of blood T cell repertoires in COVID-19. The CDR3 consists of 15 residues. From germline, CDR1 is SGDLS and CDR2 YYNGEE. V was shortened by 3 bases and J by 8 bases, with 20 bases between the two germline ends. Generated by immunoSEQ multiplex PCR, the TCRdb table keeps only in-frame clones and is missing some. The data show more than 150,000 clones, 80% seen once. Individuals drawn from under 30 US areas were about 18 to 90 years old. Sequencing input: PBMCs or T cells enriched from blood (not recorded which). This chain links TRBV9 with TRBJ1-2, with TRBD1 as a possible D gene (5 bases). The sequence came from a man aged 60 to 75 who had been exposed to COVID-19. Here the CDR3 reads CASSAESSPGVGYTF. The CDR3 bases are TGTGCCAGCAGCGCCGAGTCCAGCCCGGGGGTAGGCTACACCTTC.